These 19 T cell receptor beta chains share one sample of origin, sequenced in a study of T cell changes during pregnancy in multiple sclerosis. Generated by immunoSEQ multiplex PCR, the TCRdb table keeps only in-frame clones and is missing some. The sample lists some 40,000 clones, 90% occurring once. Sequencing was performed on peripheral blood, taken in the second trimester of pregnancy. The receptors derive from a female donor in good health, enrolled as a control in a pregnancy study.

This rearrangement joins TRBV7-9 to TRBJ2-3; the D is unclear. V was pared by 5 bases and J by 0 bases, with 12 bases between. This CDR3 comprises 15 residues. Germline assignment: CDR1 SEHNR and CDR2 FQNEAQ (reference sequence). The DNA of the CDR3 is TGTGCCAGCAGCCATCCGGTCCGGAGCACAGATACGCAGTATTTT. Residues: CASSHPVRSTDTQYF.

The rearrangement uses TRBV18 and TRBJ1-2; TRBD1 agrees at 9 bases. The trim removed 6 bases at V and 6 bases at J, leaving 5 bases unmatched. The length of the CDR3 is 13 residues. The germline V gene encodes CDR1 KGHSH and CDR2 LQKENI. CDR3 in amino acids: CASSDTGGNGYTF. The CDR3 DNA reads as TGTGCCAGCTCCGACACAGGGGGCAATGGCTACACCTTC. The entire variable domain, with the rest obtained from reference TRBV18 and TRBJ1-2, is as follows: NAGVMQNPRHLVRRRGQEARLRCSPMKGHSHVYWYRQLPEEGLKFMVYLQKENIIDESGMPKERFSAEFPKEGPSILRIQQVVRGDSAAYFCASSDTGGNGYTFGSGTRLTVV.

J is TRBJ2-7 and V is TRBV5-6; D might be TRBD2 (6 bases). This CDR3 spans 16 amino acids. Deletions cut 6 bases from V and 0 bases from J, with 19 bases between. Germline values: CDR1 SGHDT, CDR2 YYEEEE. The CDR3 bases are TGTGCCAGCACCGAAAATCCGGGAGTCGGCTCCTACGAGCAGTACTTC. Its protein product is CASTENPGVGSYEQYF.

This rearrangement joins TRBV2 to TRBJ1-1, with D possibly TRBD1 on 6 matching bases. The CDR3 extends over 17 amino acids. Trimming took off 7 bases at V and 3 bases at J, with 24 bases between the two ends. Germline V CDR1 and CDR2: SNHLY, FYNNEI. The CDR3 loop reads CASTKKDPGDRDTEAFF. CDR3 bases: TGTGCCAGCACTAAAAAAGATCCAGGGGATAGGGACACTGAAGCTTTCTTT.

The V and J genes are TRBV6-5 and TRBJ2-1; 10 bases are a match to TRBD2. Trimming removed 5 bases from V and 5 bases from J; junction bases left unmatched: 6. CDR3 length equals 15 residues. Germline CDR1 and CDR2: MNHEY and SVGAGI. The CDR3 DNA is TGTGCCAGCAGTCCCAGGACTAGCGGCGACAATGAGCAGTTCTTC. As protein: CASSPRTSGDNEQFF.

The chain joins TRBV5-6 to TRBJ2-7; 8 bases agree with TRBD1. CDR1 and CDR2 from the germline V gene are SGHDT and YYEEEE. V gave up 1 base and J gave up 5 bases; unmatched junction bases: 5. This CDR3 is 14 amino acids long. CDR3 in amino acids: CASSLSRTGNEQYF. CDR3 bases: TGTGCCAGCAGCTTGAGCCGGACAGGGAACGAGCAGTACTTC.

The CDR3 loop is CASRAGVGTGELFF. CDR3 in DNA: TGCGCCAGCAGAGCGGGTGTTGGGACCGGGGAGCTGTTTTTT. The chain links TRBV10-2 to TRBJ2-2, with D possibly being TRBD2 (6 bases). V lost 6 bases, J lost 5 bases, and 13 bases lay in between. CDR3 length: 14 amino acids. Germline values: CDR1 WSHSY, CDR2 SAAADI.

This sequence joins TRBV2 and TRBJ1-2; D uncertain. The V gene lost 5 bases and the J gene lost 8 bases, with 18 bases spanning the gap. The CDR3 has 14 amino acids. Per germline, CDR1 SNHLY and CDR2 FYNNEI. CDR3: CASSQFLPSEGYTF. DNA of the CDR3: TGTGCCAGCAGTCAATTTTTGCCGTCGGAGGGCTACACCTTC. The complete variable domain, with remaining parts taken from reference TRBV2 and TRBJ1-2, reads EPEVTQTPSHQVTQMGQEVILRCVPISNHLYFYWYRQILGQKVEFLVSFYNNEISEKSEIFDDQFSVERPDGSNFTLKIRSTKLEDSAMYFCASSQFLPSEGYTFGSGTRLTVV.

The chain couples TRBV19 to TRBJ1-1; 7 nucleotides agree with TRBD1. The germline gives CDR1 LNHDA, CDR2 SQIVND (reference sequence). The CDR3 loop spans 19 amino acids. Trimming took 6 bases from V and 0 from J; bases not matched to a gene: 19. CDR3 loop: CASSYFRDRDRLMNTEAFF. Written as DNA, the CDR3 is TGTGCCAGTAGCTATTTCCGGGACAGAGACCGCTTGATGAACACTGAAGCTTTCTTT.

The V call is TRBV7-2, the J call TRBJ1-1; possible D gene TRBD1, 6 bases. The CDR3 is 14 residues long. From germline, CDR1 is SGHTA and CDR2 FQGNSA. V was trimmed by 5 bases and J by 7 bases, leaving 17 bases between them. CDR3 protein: CASSEGRGAGEAFF. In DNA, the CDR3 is TGTGCCAGCAGCGAGGGTCGGGGGGCAGGTGAAGCTTTCTTT.

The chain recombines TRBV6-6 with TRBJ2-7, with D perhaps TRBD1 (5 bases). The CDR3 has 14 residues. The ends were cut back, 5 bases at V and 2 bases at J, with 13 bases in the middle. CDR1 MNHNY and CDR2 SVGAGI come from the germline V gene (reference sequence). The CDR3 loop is CASSPRQRTYEQYF. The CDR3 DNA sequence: TGTGCCAGCAGTCCAAGACAGAGAACCTACGAGCAGTACTTC.

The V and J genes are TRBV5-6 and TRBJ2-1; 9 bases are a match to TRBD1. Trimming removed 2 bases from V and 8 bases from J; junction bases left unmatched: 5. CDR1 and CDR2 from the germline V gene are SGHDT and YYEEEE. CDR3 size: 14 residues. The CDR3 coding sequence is TGTGCCAGCAGCTTAGGGACAGGGAACCATGAGCAGTTCTTC. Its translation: CASSLGTGNHEQFF.

The CDR3 protein is CASSAPGARNTGELFF. The CDR3 DNA follows: TGTGCCAGCAGCGCTCCAGGGGCCCGAAACACCGGGGAGCTGTTTTTT. This chain links TRBV5-4 with TRBJ2-2, with a tentative D call TRBD1 (6 bases). The CDR3 extends over 16 amino acids. Germline V lookup: CDR1 SGHNT, CDR2 YYREEE (reference sequence). The V end was cut by 4 bases, the J end by 2 bases, with 15 bases between.

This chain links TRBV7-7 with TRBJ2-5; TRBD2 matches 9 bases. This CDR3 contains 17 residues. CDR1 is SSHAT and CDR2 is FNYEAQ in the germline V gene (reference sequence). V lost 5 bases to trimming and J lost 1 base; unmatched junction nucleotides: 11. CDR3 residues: CASSLRSSGRTQETQYF. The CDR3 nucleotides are TGTGCCAGCAGCCTCCGTAGTAGCGGGAGAACCCAAGAGACCCAGTACTTC.

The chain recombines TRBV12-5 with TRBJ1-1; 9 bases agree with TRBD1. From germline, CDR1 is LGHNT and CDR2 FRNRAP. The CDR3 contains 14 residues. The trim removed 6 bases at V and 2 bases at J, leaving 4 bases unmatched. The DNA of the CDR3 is TGTGCTAGTGGCAAAACAGGGGGCAACACTGAAGCTTTCTTT. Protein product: CASGKTGGNTEAFF.

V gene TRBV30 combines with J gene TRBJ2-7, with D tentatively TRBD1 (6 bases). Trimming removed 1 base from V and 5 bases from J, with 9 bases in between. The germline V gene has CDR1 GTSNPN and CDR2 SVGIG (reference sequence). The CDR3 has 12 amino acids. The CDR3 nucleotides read TGTGCCTGGAGTGGGCAGGGGAACGAGCAGTACTTC. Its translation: CAWSGQGNEQYF.

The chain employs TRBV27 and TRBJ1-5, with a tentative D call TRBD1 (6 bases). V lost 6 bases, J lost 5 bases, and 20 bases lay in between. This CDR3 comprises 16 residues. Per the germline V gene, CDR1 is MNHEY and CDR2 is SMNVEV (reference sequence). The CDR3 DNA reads TGTGCCAGCAGGGAGAGGAGTGACAGGACGGATCAGCCCCAGCATTTT. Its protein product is CASRERSDRTDQPQHF.

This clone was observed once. DNA of the CDR3: TGTGCCAGCAGGCTCGGGACAGGCCAAGAGACCCAGTACTTC. It codes for CASRLGTGQETQYF. The chain links TRBV7-9 to TRBJ2-5, with 8 bases matching TRBD1. Germline CDR1 is SEHNR and CDR2 is FQNEAQ (reference sequence). The CDR3 totals 14 residues. V was clipped by 6 bases and J by 1 base; unmatched bases: 4.

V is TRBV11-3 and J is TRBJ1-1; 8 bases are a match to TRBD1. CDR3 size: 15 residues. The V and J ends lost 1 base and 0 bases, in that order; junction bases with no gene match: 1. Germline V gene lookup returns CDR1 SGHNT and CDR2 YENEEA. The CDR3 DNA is TGTGCCAGCAGCTTAGGGACAGGGATGAACACTGAAGCTTTCTTT. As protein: CASSLGTGMNTEAFF.